This T cell receptor (beta chain) was recorded in a study of cytomegalovirus exposure and HLA in healthy donors. PCR employed 60 Vbeta and 13 Jbeta primers. TCRdb's copy holds only in-frame clones and misses some; the assay was immunoSEQ multiplex PCR. The profile shows approximately 200,000 clones, 70% to 90% of them singletons. Although they were nominally healthy when sampled, donors likely had unrecorded immune exposures. After removal of 2 bases from V and 7 bases from J, the junction contained 8 bases not matched to a gene. Germline-derived CDR1 and CDR2 are MNHEY and SVGAGI. The CDR3 loop spans 15 amino acids.

The TCR originated in a human donor in good health. The V call is TRBV6-5, the J call TRBJ2-3; 8 bases line up with TRBD2. The sample taken for sequencing was PBMCs. The CDR3 coding sequence is TGTGCCAGCAGTTACGTAGCGGGGACCAGTTATACGCAGTATTTT. Residues: CASSYVAGTSYTQYF.